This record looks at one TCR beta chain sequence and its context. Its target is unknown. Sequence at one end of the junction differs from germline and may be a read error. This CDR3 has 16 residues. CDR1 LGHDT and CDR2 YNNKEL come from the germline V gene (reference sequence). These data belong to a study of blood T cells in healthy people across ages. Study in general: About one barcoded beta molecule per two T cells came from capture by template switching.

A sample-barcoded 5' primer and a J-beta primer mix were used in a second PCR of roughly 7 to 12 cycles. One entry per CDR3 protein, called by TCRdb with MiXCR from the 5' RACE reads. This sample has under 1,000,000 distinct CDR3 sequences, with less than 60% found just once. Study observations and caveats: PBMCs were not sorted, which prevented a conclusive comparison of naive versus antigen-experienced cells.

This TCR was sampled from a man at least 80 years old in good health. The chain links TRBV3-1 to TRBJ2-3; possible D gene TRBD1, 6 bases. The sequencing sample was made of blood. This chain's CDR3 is CASSRDWMGATETQYF. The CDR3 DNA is TGTGCCAGCAGCCGAGACTGGATGGGGGCCACAGAGACGCAGTATTTT.